This TCR beta chain derives from a study of glioma-infiltrating T cells after dendritic cell vaccination. The wider study: Samples are from glioblastoma patients in Phase I and II dendritic cell vaccine trials.

The CDR3 extends over 17 amino acids. Germline CDR1 and CDR2: SGHNT and YYREEE (reference sequence). With 3 bases clipped from V and 1 base from J, the junction kept 6 bases outside the gene matches. Measured with immunoSEQ multiplex PCR; TCRdb has only the in-frame clones, and not every one. The table records about 92,000 clones, 85% to 90% of them present only once. The V and J genes are TRBV5-4 and TRBJ2-2; TRBD1 aligns across 10 bases. The sequence was collected from a human donor with glioblastoma. Here the sequenced sample was blood, taken before dendritic cell vaccination. The CDR3 DNA is TGTGCCAGCAGCTCGGGGGGACAGGGGCGGAACACCGGGGAGCTGTTTTTT. Amino acids: CASSSGGQGRNTGELFF.